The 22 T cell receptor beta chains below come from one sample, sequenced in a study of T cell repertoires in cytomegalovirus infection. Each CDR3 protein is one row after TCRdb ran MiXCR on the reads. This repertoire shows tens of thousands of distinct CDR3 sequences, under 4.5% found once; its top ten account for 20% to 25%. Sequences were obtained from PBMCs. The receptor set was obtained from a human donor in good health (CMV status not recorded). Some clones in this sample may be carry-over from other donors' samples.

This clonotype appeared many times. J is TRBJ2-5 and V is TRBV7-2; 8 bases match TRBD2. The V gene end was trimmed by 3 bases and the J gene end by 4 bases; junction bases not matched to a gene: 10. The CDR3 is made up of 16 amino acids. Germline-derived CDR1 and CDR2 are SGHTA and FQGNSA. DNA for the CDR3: TGTGCCAGCAGCTTGGTGCCGGGACTAGGTCTAGAGACCCAGTACTTC. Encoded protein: CASSLVPGLGLETQYF.

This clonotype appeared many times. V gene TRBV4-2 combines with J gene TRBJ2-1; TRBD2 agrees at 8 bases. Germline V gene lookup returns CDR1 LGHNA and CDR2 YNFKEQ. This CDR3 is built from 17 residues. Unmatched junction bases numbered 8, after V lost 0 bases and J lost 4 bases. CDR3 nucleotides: TGTGCCAGCAGCCAAGACGGGCTAGCGGGCAGTTACAATGAGCAGTTCTTC. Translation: CASSQDGLAGSYNEQFF.

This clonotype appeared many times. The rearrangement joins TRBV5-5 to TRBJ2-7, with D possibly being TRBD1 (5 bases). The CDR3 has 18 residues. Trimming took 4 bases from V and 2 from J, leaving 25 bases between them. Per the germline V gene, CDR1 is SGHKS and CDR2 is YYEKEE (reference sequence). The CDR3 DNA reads TGTGCCAGCAGCGCCGAGACAGAGCTAACGGACCCCCCCTACGAGCAGTACTTC. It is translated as CASSAETELTDPPYEQYF.

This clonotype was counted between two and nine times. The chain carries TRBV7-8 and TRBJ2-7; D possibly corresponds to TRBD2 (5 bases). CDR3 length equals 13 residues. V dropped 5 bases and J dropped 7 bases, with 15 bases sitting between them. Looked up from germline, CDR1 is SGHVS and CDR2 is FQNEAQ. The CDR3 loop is CASSQWEIGEQYF. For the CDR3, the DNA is TGTGCCAGCAGCCAGTGGGAGATAGGGGAGCAGTACTTC.

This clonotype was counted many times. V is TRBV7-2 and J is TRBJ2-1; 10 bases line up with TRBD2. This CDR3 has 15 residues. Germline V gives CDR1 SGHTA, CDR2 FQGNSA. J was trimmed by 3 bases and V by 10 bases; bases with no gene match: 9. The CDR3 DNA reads TGTGCCATCCAGCCCCGGACTAGCGGCTACAATGAGCAGTTCTTC. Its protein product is CAIQPRTSGYNEQFF.

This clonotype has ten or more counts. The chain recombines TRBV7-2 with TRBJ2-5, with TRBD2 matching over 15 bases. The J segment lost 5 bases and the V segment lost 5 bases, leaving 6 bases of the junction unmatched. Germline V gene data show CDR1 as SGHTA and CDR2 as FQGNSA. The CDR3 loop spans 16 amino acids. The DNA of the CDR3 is TGTGCCAGCAGCCTCAGGACTAGCGGGGGGGGGGAGACCCAGTACTTC. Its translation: CASSLRTSGGGETQYF.

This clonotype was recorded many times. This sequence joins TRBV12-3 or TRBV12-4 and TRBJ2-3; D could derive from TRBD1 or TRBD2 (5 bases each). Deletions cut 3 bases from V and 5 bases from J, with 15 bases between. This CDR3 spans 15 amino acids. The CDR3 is CASSFRAGTVDTQYF. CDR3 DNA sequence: TGTGCCAGCAGTTTTAGGGCAGGGACGGTAGATACGCAGTATTTT.

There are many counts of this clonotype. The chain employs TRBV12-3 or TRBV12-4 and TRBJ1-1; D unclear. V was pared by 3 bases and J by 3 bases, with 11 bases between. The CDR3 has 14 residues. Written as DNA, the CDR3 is TGTGCCAGCAGTTTCGGAGGGTCCCACACTGAAGCTTTCTTT. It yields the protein CASSFGGSHTEAFF.

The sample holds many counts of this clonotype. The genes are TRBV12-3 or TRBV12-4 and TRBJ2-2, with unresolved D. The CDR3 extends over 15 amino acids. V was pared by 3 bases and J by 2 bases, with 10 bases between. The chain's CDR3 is CASSFDNFNTGELFF. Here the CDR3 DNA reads TGTGCCAGCAGTTTCGACAACTTTAACACCGGGGAGCTGTTTTTT.

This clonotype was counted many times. In DNA form, the CDR3 reads TGTGCCAGCAGCTCCTTCCAGGGGTACGAGCAGTACTTC. Translated, it gives CASSSFQGYEQYF. The chain combines TRBV7-2 with TRBJ2-7; D is possibly TRBD1 (6 bases). CDR1 and CDR2 from the germline V gene are SGHTA and FQGNSA. The CDR3 extends over 13 amino acids. The V and J ends lost 4 bases and 4 bases respectively, with 11 bases between them.

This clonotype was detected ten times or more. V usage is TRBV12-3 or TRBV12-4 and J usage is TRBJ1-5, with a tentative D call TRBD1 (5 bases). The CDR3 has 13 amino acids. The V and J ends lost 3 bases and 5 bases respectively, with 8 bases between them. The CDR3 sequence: CASSFDSYQPQHF. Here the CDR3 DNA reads TGTGCCAGCAGTTTCGACAGCTATCAGCCCCAGCATTTT.

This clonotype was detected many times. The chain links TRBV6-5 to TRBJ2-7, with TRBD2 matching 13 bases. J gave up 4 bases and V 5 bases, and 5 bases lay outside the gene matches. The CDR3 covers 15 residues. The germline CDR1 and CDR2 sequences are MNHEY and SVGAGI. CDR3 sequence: CASSRGLAGRYEQYF. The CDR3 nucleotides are TGTGCCAGCAGTAGGGGACTAGCGGGGCGTTACGAGCAGTACTTC.

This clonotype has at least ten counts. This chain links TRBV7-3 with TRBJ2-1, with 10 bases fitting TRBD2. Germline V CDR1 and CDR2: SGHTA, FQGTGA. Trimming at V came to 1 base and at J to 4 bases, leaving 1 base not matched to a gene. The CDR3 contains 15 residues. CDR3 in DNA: TGTGCCAGCAGCTTAATACTAGCGGGGTACAATGAGCAGTTCTTC. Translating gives CASSLILAGYNEQFF.

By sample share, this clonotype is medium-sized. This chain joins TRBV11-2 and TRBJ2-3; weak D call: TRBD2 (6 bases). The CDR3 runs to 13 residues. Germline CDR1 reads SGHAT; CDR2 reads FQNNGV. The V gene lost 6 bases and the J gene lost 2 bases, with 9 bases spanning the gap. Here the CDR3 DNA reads TGTGCCAGCAGAACGGGACTCACAGATACGCAGTATTTT. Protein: CASRTGLTDTQYF.

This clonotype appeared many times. CDR3 loop: CASSLTGVGYTF. The CDR3 DNA is TGTGCCAGCAGCTTGACAGGGGTCGGCTACACCTTC. The gene calls are TRBV7-2 and TRBJ1-2; 8 bases fit TRBD1. CDR3 length: 12 amino acids. The ends lost 3 bases at V and 8 bases at J; junction bases unmatched: 2. CDR1 is SGHTA, CDR2 FQGNSA, per germline.

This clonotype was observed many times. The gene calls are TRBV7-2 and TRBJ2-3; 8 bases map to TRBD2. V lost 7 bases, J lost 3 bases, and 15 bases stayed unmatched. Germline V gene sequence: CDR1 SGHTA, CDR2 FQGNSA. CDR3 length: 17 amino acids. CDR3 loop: CASNLRGSGRMTDTQYF. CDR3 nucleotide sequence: TGTGCCAGCAACCTTAGGGGGAGCGGGAGAATGACAGATACGCAGTATTTT. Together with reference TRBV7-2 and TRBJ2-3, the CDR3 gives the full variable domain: GAGVSQSPSNKVTEKGKDVELRCDPISGHTALYWYRQSLGQGLEFLIYFQGNSAPDKSGLPSDRFSAERTGGSVSTLTIQRTQQEDSAVYLCASNLRGSGRMTDTQYFGPGTRLTVL.

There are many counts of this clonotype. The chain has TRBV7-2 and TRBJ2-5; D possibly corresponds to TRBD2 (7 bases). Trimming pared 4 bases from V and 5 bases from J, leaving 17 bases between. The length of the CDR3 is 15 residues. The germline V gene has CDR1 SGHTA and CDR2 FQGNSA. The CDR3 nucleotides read TGTGCCAGCAGCTACCGGACCGCGGGGGCCGAGACCCAGTACTTC. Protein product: CASSYRTAGAETQYF. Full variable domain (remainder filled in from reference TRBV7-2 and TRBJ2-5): GAGVSQSPSNKVTEKGKDVELRCDPISGHTALYWYRQSLGQGLEFLIYFQGNSAPDKSGLPSDRFSAERTGGSVSTLTIQRTQQEDSAVYLCASSYRTAGAETQYFGPGTRLLVL.

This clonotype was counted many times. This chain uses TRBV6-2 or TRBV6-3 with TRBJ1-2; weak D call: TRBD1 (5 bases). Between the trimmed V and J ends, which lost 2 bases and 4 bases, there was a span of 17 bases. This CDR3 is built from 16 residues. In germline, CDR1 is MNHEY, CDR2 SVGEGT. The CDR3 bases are TGTGCCAGCAGTTACCGGACTAGAAGACAGAGCTATGGCTACACCTTC. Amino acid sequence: CASSYRTRRQSYGYTF.

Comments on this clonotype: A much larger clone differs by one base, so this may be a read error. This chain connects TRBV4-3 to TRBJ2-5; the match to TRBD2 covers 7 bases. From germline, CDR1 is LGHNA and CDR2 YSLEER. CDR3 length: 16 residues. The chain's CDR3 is CASNQYAGALRETQYF. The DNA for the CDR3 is TGCGCCAGCAACCAATATGCGGGAGCTTTGAGAGAGACCCAGTACTTC.

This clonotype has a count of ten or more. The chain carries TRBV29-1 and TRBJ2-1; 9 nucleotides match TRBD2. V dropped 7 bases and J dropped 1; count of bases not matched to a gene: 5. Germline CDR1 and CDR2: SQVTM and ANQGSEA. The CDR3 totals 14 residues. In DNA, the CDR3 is TGCAGCGGCACTAGCGGGTCATCCTACAATGAGCAGTTCTTC. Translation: CSGTSGSSYNEQFF.

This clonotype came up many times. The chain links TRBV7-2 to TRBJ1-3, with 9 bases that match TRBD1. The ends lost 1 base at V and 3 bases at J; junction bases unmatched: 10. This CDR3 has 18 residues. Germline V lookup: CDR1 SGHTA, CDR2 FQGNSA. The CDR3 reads CASSLVTWGQGLGNTIYF. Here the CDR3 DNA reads TGTGCCAGCAGCTTAGTCACTTGGGGACAGGGACTTGGAAACACCATATATTTT.

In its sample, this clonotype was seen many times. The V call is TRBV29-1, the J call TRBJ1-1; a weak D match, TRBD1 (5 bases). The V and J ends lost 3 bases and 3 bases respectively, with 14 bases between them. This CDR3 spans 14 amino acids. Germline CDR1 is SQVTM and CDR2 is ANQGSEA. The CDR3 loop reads CSVDSGRGDTEAFF. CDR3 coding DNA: TGCAGCGTTGATTCGGGCCGGGGGGACACTGAAGCTTTCTTT.